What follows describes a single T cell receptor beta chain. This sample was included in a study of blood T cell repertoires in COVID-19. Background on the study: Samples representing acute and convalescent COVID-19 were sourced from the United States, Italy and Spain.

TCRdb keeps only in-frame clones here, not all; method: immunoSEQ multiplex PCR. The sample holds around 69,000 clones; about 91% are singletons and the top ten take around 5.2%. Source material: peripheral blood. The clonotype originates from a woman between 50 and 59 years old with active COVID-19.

The CDR3 loop reads CASSLGPSGTYYEQYF. CDR3 bases: TGCGCCAGCAGCTTGGGGCCAAGCGGGACTTACTACGAGCAGTACTTC. The chain has TRBV5-1 and TRBJ2-7, with 7 bases identical to TRBD2. The CDR3 contains 16 residues. The V and J ends lost 0 bases and 3 bases, in that order; junction bases with no gene match: 9. Germline V gene data show CDR1 as SGHRS and CDR2 as YFSETQ.